This T cell receptor beta chain stems from a study of CD8 T cells in ankylosing spondylitis. Study-wide results and limits: Among TCR beta sequences, a motif of several highly homologous variants appeared characteristic of ankylosing spondylitis blood.

As for this clonotype: No antigen is known for it.

V lost 5 bases and J 6 bases, leaving 17 bases between the germline ends. The CDR3 loop spans 14 amino acids. MiXCR, applied by TCRdb to the 5' RACE reads, yields one record per CDR3 protein. Seen here are roughly 160,000 distinct CDR3 sequences, around 9.6% observed once, and the top ten hold roughly 16%. The material sequenced was blood, either unsorted or a sorted T cell fraction (not recorded which). This clonotype was sampled from a female donor with ankylosing spondylitis or in good health (not recorded which). V usage is TRBV12-3 or TRBV12-4 and J usage is TRBJ2-7, with a possible D match to TRBD2 (6 bases). The CDR3 loop reads CASSSAGRSLEQYF. The CDR3 DNA sequence: TGTGCCAGCAGTAGCGCAGGGAGGTCCCTCGAGCAGTACTTC.